This passage covers 12 T cell receptor beta chains from one sample sequenced in a study of blood T cell repertoires in COVID-19. The table came from immunoSEQ multiplex PCR; TCRdb's copy has only in-frame clones and leaves some out. The table has 150,000 to 200,000 clones, around 93% seen once; the top ten hold about 4.6%. Sequencing was performed on peripheral blood. All receptors come from a man aged 25 to 40 with COVID-19, enrolled during active disease.

The chain combines TRBV10-3 with TRBJ2-1; 9 bases are shared with TRBD2. CDR1 is ENHRY and CDR2 is SYGVKD in the germline V gene. The CDR3 is made up of 19 amino acids. V lost 4 bases and J lost 0; bases outside the gene matches: 13. The CDR3 DNA reads TGTGCCATCAGTGGTAGGGGCGGGAGGGCCAACGTCTCCTACAATGAGCAGTTCTTC. Its translation is CAISGRGGRANVSYNEQFF.

The rearrangement uses TRBV7-9 and TRBJ1-2; D is unresolved. Trimming pared 2 bases from V and 5 bases from J, leaving 21 bases between. Per germline, CDR1 SEHNR and CDR2 FQNEAQ (reference sequence). The CDR3 contains 17 residues. The CDR3 loop is CASSLIFGPRTVYGYTF. Written as DNA, the CDR3 is TGTGCCAGCAGCTTAATTTTTGGCCCCCGGACTGTTTATGGCTACACCTTC. Full variable domain (missing parts from reference TRBV7-9 and TRBJ1-2): DTGVSQNPRHKITKRGQNVTFRCDPISEHNRLYWYRQTLGQGPEFLTYFQNEAQLEKSRLLSDRFSAERPKGSFSTLEIQRTEQGDSAMYLCASSLIFGPRTVYGYTFGSGTRLTVV.

The chain has TRBV11-2 and TRBJ2-1; the D gene is possibly TRBD2 (6 bases). The CDR3 consists of 19 residues. V lost 5 bases and J 0 bases, leaving 23 bases between the germline ends. Germline values: CDR1 SGHAT, CDR2 FQNNGV. CDR3 sequence reads: CASSPLYITGASSYNEQFF. CDR3 sequence (DNA): TGTGCCAGCAGCCCGCTCTACATCACGGGAGCGAGCTCCTACAATGAGCAGTTCTTC.

This CDR3 is CASGTTGVSNGYTF. Here the CDR3 DNA reads TGTGCCAGCGGTACCACAGGGGTTAGCAATGGCTACACCTTC. The genes are TRBV2 and TRBJ1-2, with 7 bases aligning to TRBD1. The CDR3 spans 14 residues. The V and J ends lost 8 bases and 6 bases, in that order; junction bases with no gene match: 12. CDR1 is SNHLY and CDR2 is FYNNEI in the germline V gene.

DNA for the CDR3: TGTGCAAGTCGCTTACCCCAGGAGGACAACTATGGCTACACCTTC. It specifies CASRLPQEDNYGYTF. The chain uses TRBV12-2 and TRBJ1-2. TRBV12-2 is described as a pseudogene. CDR3 length: 15 residues.

The J gene is TRBJ2-7, the V gene TRBV29-1; a weak D match, TRBD2 (5 bases). Germline loops: CDR1 SQVTM, CDR2 ANQGSEA. With 0 bases removed from V and 4 bases from J, the gap between germline ends came to 10 bases. This CDR3 has 13 amino acids. The CDR3 reads CSVEDSRGYEQYF. Here the CDR3 DNA reads TGCAGCGTTGAAGATTCTCGGGGTTACGAGCAGTACTTC.

The genes are TRBV27 and TRBJ2-7; the D gene is possibly TRBD1 (6 bases). Germline CDR1 MNHEY, CDR2 SMNVEV (reference sequence). This CDR3 is built from 14 residues. The V and J ends lost 3 bases and 2 bases respectively, with 11 bases between them. The CDR3 here is CASSFTRTAYEQYF. CDR3 nucleotides: TGTGCCAGCAGTTTTACACGGACAGCCTACGAGCAGTACTTC.

This sequence joins TRBV7-2 and TRBJ1-3; D is ambiguous. This CDR3 has 12 amino acids. From germline, CDR1 is SGHTA and CDR2 FQGNSA. The V end was cut by 4 bases, the J end by 8 bases, with 9 bases between. CDR3 DNA sequence: TGTGCCAGCAGCTATTATCGGGACACCATATATTTT. Residues: CASSYYRDTIYF. Complete variable domain (other parts from reference TRBV7-2 and TRBJ1-3): GAGVSQSPSNKVTEKGKDVELRCDPISGHTALYWYRQSLGQGLEFLIYFQGNSAPDKSGLPSDRFSAERTGGSVSTLTIQRTQQEDSAVYLCASSYYRDTIYFGEGSWLTVV.

The rearrangement joins TRBV28 to TRBJ2-7; 7 nucleotides match TRBD1. The V and J ends lost 6 bases and 7 bases, in that order; junction bases with no gene match: 6. Germline V gene lookup returns CDR1 MDHEN and CDR2 SYDVKM. This CDR3 comprises 12 residues. The DNA of the CDR3 is TGTGCCAGCAGCCGAGACAGGGCGGAGCAGTACTTC. Translating it yields CASSRDRAEQYF. Supplemented by reference TRBV28 and TRBJ2-7, the full variable domain reads DVKVTQSSRYLVKRTGEKVFLECVQDMDHENMFWYRQDPGLGLRLIYFSYDVKMKEKGDIPEGYSVSREKKERFSLILESASTNQTSMYLCASSRDRAEQYFGPGTRLTVT.

The V and J genes are TRBV5-6 and TRBJ2-1; TRBD1 aligns across 8 bases. This CDR3 has 15 amino acids. With V trimmed by 6 bases and J by 0 bases, 5 bases remained unmatched. Germline CDR1 reads SGHDT; CDR2 reads YYEEEE. This CDR3 reads CASIQTGVSYNEQFF. The CDR3 coding sequence is TGTGCCAGCATCCAGACAGGGGTCTCCTACAATGAGCAGTTCTTC.

The V gene is TRBV5-1, the J gene TRBJ2-7; 13 bases match TRBD2. This CDR3 is built from 14 residues. V gave up 2 bases and J gave up 6 bases; unmatched junction bases: 2. CDR1 and CDR2 from the germline V gene are SGHRS and YFSETQ. The CDR3 coding sequence is TGCGCCAGCAGCTTCGGGACTAGCGGGACCGAGCAGTACTTC. The encoded protein is CASSFGTSGTEQYF.

This clone was observed a few times. The rearrangement links TRBV4-1 to TRBJ2-5; 13 nucleotides align to TRBD2. V trimming: 4 bases; J trimming: 4 bases; junction bases outside the gene matches: 3. CDR1 is MGHRA, CDR2 YSYEKL, per germline. The CDR3 is 15 residues long. This CDR3 is CASSLTSGRRETQYF. CDR3 DNA: TGCGCCAGCAGCCTGACTAGCGGGAGGAGAGAGACCCAGTACTTC.